Listed below are T cell receptor beta chains from one sample, sequenced in a study of T cell responses to AZD1222 COVID-19 vaccine. Method: immunoSEQ multiplex PCR; TCRdb's copy keeps in-frame clones and lacks some. The sample has about 140,000 clones; approximately 88% are singletons. The sample here was peripheral blood, taken on day 0 of AZD1222 vaccination. These receptors were collected from an adult in good health. Each CDR3 is given with its conserved first and last residue. Fields, in order: D gene, J gene, V gene, clone size, CDR3 DNA, CDR3 protein. A D gene is named only where the DNA matches it firmly. Size is stated for part of the rows, as once, few or many counts, or as a class when the clone is expanded.

D gene: NA; J gene: TRBJ2-3; V gene: TRBV2; clone size: NA; CDR3 DNA: TGTGCCAGCAGTGAGTATGTGGTCACAGATACGCAGTATTTT; CDR3 protein: CASSEYVVTDTQYF
D gene: NA; J gene: TRBJ1-4; V gene: TRBV5-8; clone size: many; CDR3 DNA: TGTGCCAGCAGCTTGGGCCGGGCCCCAGCTAATGAAAAACTGTTTTTT; CDR3 protein: CASSLGRAPANEKLFF
D gene: NA; J gene: TRBJ2-5; V gene: TRBV24-1; clone size: NA; CDR3 DNA: TGTGCCACCAGTGACGCCGTATCGGCCCAAGAGACCCAGTACTTC; CDR3 protein: CATSDAVSAQETQYF
D gene: NA; J gene: TRBJ1-2; V gene: TRBV28; clone size: NA; CDR3 DNA: TGTGCCAGCAGCTCTTATACCCCGGGACGCCGGGTCGGTGGCTACACCTTC; CDR3 protein: CASSSYTPGRRVGGYTF
D gene: NA; J gene: TRBJ2-1; V gene: TRBV7-2; clone size: NA; CDR3 DNA: TGTGCCAGCAGGGGTCCCAGCTCCTACAATGAGCAGTTCTTC; CDR3 protein: CASRGPSSYNEQFF
D gene: NA; J gene: TRBJ1-2; V gene: TRBV7-9; clone size: NA; CDR3 DNA: TGTGCCAGCAGCTTAGCGCGCGGCAGGGCGGGCCATGGCTACACCTTC; CDR3 protein: CASSLARGRAGHGYTF
D gene: NA; J gene: TRBJ2-1; V gene: TRBV7-9; clone size: NA; CDR3 DNA: TGTGCCAGCAGCTTAGCGCCGACACCCACCTACAATGAGCAGTTCTTC; CDR3 protein: CASSLAPTPTYNEQFF
D gene: NA; J gene: TRBJ2-2; V gene: TRBV7-2; clone size: NA; CDR3 DNA: TGTGCCAGCAGCTCAGGGGGGAGAACCGGGGAGCTGTTTTTT; CDR3 protein: CASSSGGRTGELFF
D gene: NA; J gene: TRBJ2-3; V gene: TRBV18; clone size: NA; CDR3 DNA: TGTGCCAGCTCACCAGTCTTAGCAGATACGCAGTATTTT; CDR3 protein: CASSPVLADTQYF
D gene: TRBD1; J gene: TRBJ1-2; V gene: TRBV4-2; clone size: NA; CDR3 DNA: TGTGCCAGCAGCCAACCCCAGGGGGAAGGCTACACCTTC; CDR3 protein: CASSQPQGEGYTF
D gene: NA; J gene: TRBJ1-5; V gene: TRBV7-8; clone size: NA; CDR3 DNA: TGTGCCAGCAGCCCGTGGGGGGTAGGTGGCAATCAGCCCCAGCATTTT; CDR3 protein: CASSPWGVGGNQPQHF
D gene: NA; J gene: TRBJ1-1; V gene: TRBV15; clone size: once; CDR3 DNA: TGTGCCACCAGCAGAGCCCCGGGGAGAACTGAAGCTTTCTTT; CDR3 protein: CATSRAPGRTEAFF
D gene: NA; J gene: TRBJ2-7; V gene: TRBV9; clone size: NA; CDR3 DNA: TGTGCCAGCAGCCCCAGACAAGGGGAACCGTACGAGCAGTACTTC; CDR3 protein: CASSPRQGEPYEQYF
D gene: NA; J gene: TRBJ2-7; V gene: TRBV19; clone size: NA; CDR3 DNA: TGTGCCACCGCGGGCCCCCGACCCTACGAGCAGTACTTC; CDR3 protein: CATAGPRPYEQYF
D gene: NA; J gene: TRBJ2-6; V gene: TRBV7-3; clone size: NA; CDR3 DNA: TGTGCCAGCAGCTTTACAGGGACCAGCTCTGGGGCCAACGTCCTGACTTTC; CDR3 protein: CASSFTGTSSGANVLTF
D gene: NA; J gene: TRBJ2-2; V gene: TRBV5-6; clone size: few; CDR3 DNA: TGTGCCAGCAGCCTTCCGGGCGGGGAGCTGTTTTTT; CDR3 protein: CASSLPGGELFF
D gene: NA; J gene: TRBJ1-1; V gene: TRBV24-1; clone size: few; CDR3 DNA: TGTGCCACCAGCTCAGGCACTGAAGCTTTCTTT; CDR3 protein: CATSSGTEAFF
D gene: NA; J gene: TRBJ1-2; V gene: TRBV2; clone size: NA; CDR3 DNA: TGTGCCAGCAGTGTTTTGCAGTATGGCTACACCTTC; CDR3 protein: CASSVLQYGYTF
D gene: NA; J gene: TRBJ1-2; V gene: TRBV2; clone size: NA; CDR3 DNA: TGTGCCAGCAGGGGGCCCTTCGGAGGCGGCTACACCTTC; CDR3 protein: CASRGPFGGGYTF
D gene: TRBD1; J gene: TRBJ1-5; V gene: TRBV6-6; clone size: once; CDR3 DNA: TGTGCCAGCAGTCCATATGGGACAGGGAGTAGGGTCTATAGCAATCAGCCCCAGCATTTT; CDR3 protein: CASSPYGTGSRVYSNQPQHF
D gene: TRBD1; J gene: TRBJ1-6; V gene: TRBV27; clone size: NA; CDR3 DNA: TGTGCCAGCAGTTTTATAGACAGGGTAGGATCACCCCTCCACTTT; CDR3 protein: CASSFIDRVGSPLHF
D gene: NA; J gene: TRBJ1-5; V gene: TRBV20-1; clone size: NA; CDR3 DNA: TGCAGTGCTAGTTCGTGGCACGTCAATCAGCCCCAGCATTTT; CDR3 protein: CSASSWHVNQPQHF
D gene: TRBD2; J gene: TRBJ2-5; V gene: TRBV5-1; clone size: NA; CDR3 DNA: TGCGCCAGCAGTCCCCTAGCGGGAGGGGGGGAGACCCAGTACTTC; CDR3 protein: CASSPLAGGGETQYF
D gene: TRBD1; J gene: TRBJ2-6; V gene: TRBV4-1; clone size: NA; CDR3 DNA: TGCGCCAGCAGCCACCTTTGGGACAGGTCGACTGGGGCCAACGTCCTGACTTTC; CDR3 protein: CASSHLWDRSTGANVLTF
D gene: NA; J gene: TRBJ1-4; V gene: TRBV28; clone size: NA; CDR3 DNA: TGTGCCAGCAGTTTCTTTCCCAGGGGCAGTGAAAAACTGTTTTTT; CDR3 protein: CASSFFPRGSEKLFF
D gene: NA; J gene: TRBJ1-2; V gene: TRBV7-2; clone size: NA; CDR3 DNA: TGTGCCAGCAGCACGCGGGTATTCTACACCTTC; CDR3 protein: CASSTRVFYTF
D gene: TRBD1; J gene: TRBJ1-3; V gene: TRBV28; clone size: NA; CDR3 DNA: TGTGCCAGCAGTTTAAAGGGGGCTGTTGGAAACACCATATATTTT; CDR3 protein: CASSLKGAVGNTIYF
D gene: NA; J gene: TRBJ1-2; V gene: TRBV6-1; clone size: few; CDR3 DNA: TGTGCCAGCAGTGAAGCAACGGCAGGCCGTAACTATGGCTACACCTTC; CDR3 protein: CASSEATAGRNYGYTF
D gene: NA; J gene: TRBJ1-6; V gene: TRBV11-1; clone size: once; CDR3 DNA: TGTGCCAGCAGCTTAGCAGGGCGCGGTTCACCCCTCCACTTT; CDR3 protein: CASSLAGRGSPLHF
D gene: NA; J gene: TRBJ2-2; V gene: TRBV13; clone size: NA; CDR3 DNA: TGTGCCAGCAGCTCAGCTACCGGGACGGAGAACACCGGGGAGCTGTTTTTT; CDR3 protein: CASSSATGTENTGELFF
D gene: NA; J gene: TRBJ1-2; V gene: TRBV18; clone size: NA; CDR3 DNA: TGTGCCAGCTCACCTCAGAAAGGACAGTCCGCGGGTGGCTACACCTTC; CDR3 protein: CASSPQKGQSAGGYTF
D gene: TRBD1; J gene: TRBJ1-2; V gene: TRBV9; clone size: NA; CDR3 DNA: TGTGCCAGCAGCGTAGACAGGGGCGGCGGCTACACCTTC; CDR3 protein: CASSVDRGGGYTF
D gene: TRBD2; J gene: TRBJ2-7; V gene: TRBV28; clone size: NA; CDR3 DNA: TGTGCCAGCAGTTTTTTCAGGGAGGGCAACGAGCAGTACTTC; CDR3 protein: CASSFFREGNEQYF